The 31 T cell receptor beta chains below come from one sample, sequenced in a study of blood T cell repertoires in COVID-19. Only in-frame clones appear in the TCRdb table, and some are missing; sequencing was by immunoSEQ multiplex PCR. The table lists 80,000 or so clones, 85% of them singletons. The sample taken for sequencing was peripheral blood. The receptors shown here come from a man in his 60s with COVID-19, enrolled during active disease.

V is TRBV28 and J is TRBJ1-2; D is unclear. Trimming left V 4 bases short and J 2 bases short, with 2 bases between. CDR3 length: 11 amino acids. CDR1 is MDHEN and CDR2 is SYDVKM in the germline V gene. The CDR3 bases are TGTGCCAGCAGTTCGAACTATGGCTACACCTTC. Its protein product is CASSSNYGYTF.

The chain links TRBV27 to TRBJ2-3, with 7 positions matching TRBD2. The CDR3 covers 16 residues. The V segment lost 6 bases and the J segment 0 bases; nucleotides outside the gene matches: 9. Germline values: CDR1 MNHEY, CDR2 SMNVEV (reference sequence). CDR3 amino acids: CASSPGPGGSTDTQYF. In DNA, the CDR3 is TGTGCCAGCAGCCCCGGACCGGGGGGAAGCACAGATACGCAGTATTTT.

The rearrangement links TRBV11-2 to TRBJ1-1; 10 bases agree with TRBD1. CDR1 is SGHAT, CDR2 FQNNGV, per germline. The CDR3 runs to 15 residues. The junction had 8 bases not matched to a gene; V was cut back by 5 bases and J by 5 bases. The CDR3: CASSPRQGARTEAFF. The CDR3, as DNA: TGTGCCAGCAGCCCCAGACAGGGGGCGAGGACTGAAGCTTTCTTT.

The CDR3 DNA is TGTGCCAGCAGCCCTGACGGACAGACCGAGCAGTACTTC. Its translation is CASSPDGQTEQYF. The rearrangement links TRBV7-2 to TRBJ2-7, with a tentative D call TRBD1 (6 bases). This CDR3 has 13 amino acids. Germline-derived CDR1 and CDR2 are SGHTA and FQGNSA. With 5 bases removed from V and 6 bases from J, the gap between germline ends came to 14 bases.

In this sample, this clone turned up a few times. The chain employs TRBV11-2 and TRBJ2-1; 7 nucleotides agree with TRBD1. The CDR3 has 15 amino acids. CDR1 and CDR2 (germline): SGHAT, FQNNGV. Unmatched junction bases numbered 5, after V lost 3 bases and J lost 3 bases. The CDR3 coding sequence is TGTGCCAGCAGCTTGGACGGGACAGTCTACAATGAGCAGTTCTTC. Translating gives CASSLDGTVYNEQFF.

J is TRBJ1-6 and V is TRBV5-1; tentative D call: TRBD1 (5 bases). V was pared by 0 bases and J by 13 bases, with 17 bases between. The CDR3 is 15 residues long. Germline CDR1 SGHRS, CDR2 YFSETQ. This CDR3 reads CASSLVGEVESPLHF. The CDR3, as DNA: TGCGCCAGCAGCTTGGTAGGGGAAGTCGAATCTCCCCTCCACTTT. Based on the CDR3 plus reference TRBV5-1 and TRBJ1-6, the full variable domain is KAGVTQTPRYLIKTRGQQVTLSCSPISGHRSVSWYQQTPGQGLQFLFEYFSETQRNKGNFPGRFSGRQFSNSRSEMNVSTLELGDSALYLCASSLVGEVESPLHFGNGTRLTVT.

The V gene is TRBV29-1, the J gene TRBJ2-1; 10 nucleotides match TRBD2. With 4 bases clipped from V and 4 bases from J, the junction kept 25 bases outside the gene matches. CDR3 length: 21 residues. The V gene's germline CDR1 is SQVTM and CDR2 ANQGSEA. CDR3 nucleotides: TGCAGCGTTGTGGGCGGGGTAGCGGGGGGCCTACATTATACGTTATACAATGAGCAGTTCTTC. It translates to CSVVGGVAGGLHYTLYNEQFF.

This clone was seen only once. As DNA, the CDR3 is TGTGCCAGCAGTGAAGCGGGTGGGGGCATCGGGGAGACCCAGTACTTC. This encodes CASSEAGGGIGETQYF. V usage is TRBV6-1 and J usage is TRBJ2-5, with D perhaps TRBD1 (6 bases). Germline V gene sequence: CDR1 MNHNS, CDR2 SASEGT. Trimming took off 0 bases at V and 5 bases at J, with 16 bases between the two ends. The CDR3 is 16 residues long.

The chain joins TRBV7-2 to TRBJ1-2; TRBD1 aligns across 11 bases. Trimming took 3 bases from V and 8 from J; bases not matched to a gene: 5. The CDR3 length is 14 residues. Germline values: CDR1 SGHTA, CDR2 FQGNSA. CDR3 region: CASSFRDRGSGYTF. Here the CDR3 DNA reads TGTGCCAGCAGCTTCCGGGACAGGGGGTCGGGCTACACCTTC.

This chain links TRBV18 with TRBJ1-2; D unclear. The CDR3 consists of 16 residues. Germline V gene data show CDR1 as KGHSH and CDR2 as LQKENI. V was pared by 2 bases and J by 3 bases, with 16 bases between. This CDR3 reads CASSPNSAPGDYGYTF. In DNA, the CDR3 is TGTGCCAGCTCACCAAACTCGGCTCCCGGGGACTATGGCTACACCTTC.

This chain uses TRBV10-1 with TRBJ2-3; a possible D gene is TRBD1 (5 bases). Trimming took off 6 bases at V and 0 bases at J, with 10 bases between the two ends. The CDR3 contains 14 residues. Germline CDR1 is WNHNN and CDR2 is SYGVQD (reference sequence). CDR3 nucleotides: TGCGCCAGCAGCAAGGACACTAGCACAGATACGCAGTATTTT. Residues: CASSKDTSTDTQYF.

The rearrangement links TRBV3-1 (or the pseudogene TRBV3-2) to TRBJ2-1, with TRBD2 as a possible D gene (5 bases). V was clipped by 0 bases and J by 9 bases, with 12 bases between them. The CDR3 totals 14 residues. Germline V gene data show CDR1 as LGHDT and CDR2 as YNNKEL (reference sequence). The CDR3, as DNA: TGTGCCAGCAGCCAAGAAGGAGGATGGGGTGAGCAGTTCTTC. Protein product: CASSQEGGWGEQFF.

The chain recombines TRBV18 with TRBJ2-7; D might be TRBD2 (6 bases). The CDR3 covers 16 residues. The germline V and J ends were trimmed by 2 bases and 5 bases, with 19 bases remaining between them. Per the germline V gene, CDR1 is KGHSH and CDR2 is LQKENI. The CDR3 reads CASSPAKGGAGDEQYF. CDR3 bases: TGTGCCAGCTCACCAGCGAAGGGAGGCGCCGGGGACGAGCAGTACTTC.

This rearrangement joins TRBV11-3 to TRBJ2-1; the D gene is possibly TRBD1 (5 bases). Trimming removed 2 bases from V and 7 bases from J, with 15 bases in between. Germline V gives CDR1 SGHNT, CDR2 YENEEA. This CDR3 is 15 amino acids long. CDR3 region: CASSLRGGFENEQFF. DNA for the CDR3: TGTGCCAGCAGCTTAAGGGGCGGCTTTGAAAATGAGCAGTTCTTC.

The J gene is TRBJ1-4, the V gene TRBV5-1; 10 nucleotides align to TRBD1. This CDR3 spans 15 amino acids. In germline, CDR1 is SGHRS, CDR2 YFSETQ. The junction had 6 bases not matched to a gene; V was cut back by 4 bases and J by 6 bases. The CDR3 bases are TGCGCCAGCAGCCCCGGGACAGGGGCCTATGAAAAACTGTTTTTT. Translating it yields CASSPGTGAYEKLFF.

The chain combines TRBV25-1 with TRBJ2-3; 9 bases agree with TRBD1. Trimming took 2 bases from V and 4 from J; bases not matched to a gene: 7. The CDR3 consists of 16 residues. CDR1 is MGHDK, CDR2 SYGVNS, per germline. The CDR3: CASSEDGTGKPDTQYF. In nucleotides, the CDR3 is TGTGCCAGCAGTGAAGATGGGACAGGGAAACCAGATACGCAGTATTTT.

The chain carries TRBV5-4 and TRBJ2-1; D perhaps matches TRBD2 (6 bases). This CDR3 has 18 residues. Germline-derived CDR1 and CDR2 are SGHNT and YYREEE (reference sequence). Trimming removed 3 bases from V and 4 bases from J, with 23 bases in between. CDR3 protein: CASSSVGFWGDLYNEQFF. CDR3 in DNA: TGTGCCAGCAGCTCCGTGGGTTTCTGGGGGGACCTATACAATGAGCAGTTCTTC.

The rearrangement joins TRBV6-6 to TRBJ1-4; TRBD1 matches 7 bases. Germline V gene sequence: CDR1 MNHNY, CDR2 SVGAGI (reference sequence). This CDR3 comprises 17 residues. The V and J ends lost 5 bases and 1 base, in that order; junction bases with no gene match: 10. In nucleotides, the CDR3 is TGTGCCAGCAGTCCGACAGGGAATGGGTTAACTAATGAAAAACTGTTTTTT. It yields the protein CASSPTGNGLTNEKLFF.

V is TRBV2 and J is TRBJ2-3, with D possibly TRBD2 on 6 matching bases. V lost 0 bases to trimming and J lost 4 bases, with 11 bases between them. Germline V gene lookup returns CDR1 SNHLY and CDR2 FYNNEI. This CDR3 is built from 15 residues. CDR3 loop: CASSEAAGRADTQYF. As DNA, the CDR3 is TGTGCCAGCAGTGAAGCGGCGGGAAGGGCAGATACGCAGTATTTT.

The chain combines TRBV6-5 with TRBJ1-4; 10 bases line up with TRBD1. CDR3 size: 14 residues. V was pared by 6 bases and J by 7 bases, with 5 bases of the junction left unmatched. Germline-derived CDR1 and CDR2 are MNHEY and SVGAGI. The CDR3 is CASRGRDRGEKLFF. CDR3 DNA: TGTGCCAGCAGGGGAAGGGACAGGGGTGAAAAACTGTTTTTT.

The CDR3 reads CASSLGVGGVNQPQHF. The DNA for the CDR3 is TGTGCCAGCAGCTTAGGGGTCGGGGGGGTCAATCAGCCCCAGCATTTT. This rearrangement joins TRBV7-9 to TRBJ1-5; weak D call: TRBD1 (5 bases). CDR1 is SEHNR and CDR2 is FQNEAQ in the germline V gene (reference sequence). The V end lost 1 base, the J end lost 3 bases, and 13 bases lay between the germline ends. The CDR3 is made up of 16 amino acids. Complete variable domain (other parts from reference TRBV7-9 and TRBJ1-5): DTGVSQNPRHKITKRGQNVTFRCDPISEHNRLYWYRQTLGQGPEFLTYFQNEAQLEKSRLLSDRFSAERPKGSFSTLEIQRTEQGDSAMYLCASSLGVGGVNQPQHFGDGTRLSIL.

This sequence joins TRBV5-1 and TRBJ1-1; D not certain. Germline V lookup: CDR1 SGHRS, CDR2 YFSETQ. The length of the CDR3 is 15 residues. Trimming took 4 bases from V and 2 from J, leaving 15 bases between them. The CDR3 region is CASSPGFQINTEAFF. CDR3 DNA sequence: TGCGCCAGCAGCCCCGGGTTTCAGATAAACACTGAAGCTTTCTTT.

The gene calls are TRBV10-1 and TRBJ2-2; 9 nucleotides align to TRBD1. CDR1 and CDR2 (germline): WNHNN, SYGVQD (reference sequence). This CDR3 is built from 20 residues. V lost 3 bases to trimming and J lost 1 base; unmatched junction nucleotides: 15. As DNA, the CDR3 is TGCGCCAGCAGTGATACAGGGGGCTGGTCAAACATACTGAACACCGGGGAGCTGTTTTTT. Translation gives CASSDTGGWSNILNTGELFF.

This clone was counted once. The V and J genes are TRBV7-9 and TRBJ1-4, with 10 bases identical to TRBD1. Germline loops: CDR1 SEHNR, CDR2 FQNEAQ (reference sequence). V lost 3 bases, J lost 7 bases, and 2 bases stayed unmatched. This CDR3 region has 14 residues. The CDR3 region has the DNA TGTGCCAGCAGCTTGGGGACAGGGGTTGAAAAACTGTTTTTT. Translating it yields CASSLGTGVEKLFF. Full variable domain (rest looked up from reference TRBV7-9 and TRBJ1-4): DTGVSQNPRHKITKRGQNVTFRCDPISEHNRLYWYRQTLGQGPEFLTYFQNEAQLEKSRLLSDRFSAERPKGSFSTLEIQRTEQGDSAMYLCASSLGTGVEKLFFGSGTQLSVL.

The chain combines TRBV5-1 with TRBJ2-3; a weak D match, TRBD1 (6 bases). This CDR3 comprises 14 residues. The V end was cut by 0 bases, the J end by 7 bases, with 12 bases between. The germline V gene encodes CDR1 SGHRS and CDR2 YFSETQ. The DNA for the CDR3 is TGCGCCAGCAGCTTGGAACAGGGTAGAAATACGCAGTATTTT. This encodes CASSLEQGRNTQYF.

This clone was detected only a few times. J is TRBJ1-1 and V is TRBV7-3; D not certain. Germline loops: CDR1 SGHTA, CDR2 FQGTGA. CDR3 length equals 13 residues. The V and J ends lost 2 bases and 3 bases respectively, with 7 bases between them. The CDR3: CASSLQQDTEAFF. The CDR3 DNA reads TGTGCCAGCAGCTTACAGCAGGACACTGAAGCTTTCTTT.

The J gene is TRBJ2-3, the V gene TRBV18; tentative D call: TRBD1 (5 bases). V was trimmed by 1 base and J by 5 bases, leaving 19 bases between them. This CDR3 is built from 17 residues. Germline V gene data show CDR1 as KGHSH and CDR2 as LQKENI. CDR3 region: CASSPRQGRGLGDTQYF. For the CDR3, the DNA is TGTGCCAGCTCACCACGGCAGGGAAGGGGCCTTGGAGATACGCAGTATTTT.

This chain uses TRBV5-1 with TRBJ1-1; D may be TRBD1 (5 bases). Germline V CDR1 and CDR2: SGHRS, YFSETQ. This CDR3 has 14 amino acids. V shed 0 bases and J shed 2 bases, with 8 bases lying between them. CDR3 region: CASSLVDTNTEAFF. The CDR3 bases are TGCGCCAGCAGCTTGGTGGACACTAACACTGAAGCTTTCTTT.

The V call is TRBV3-1 (or the pseudogene TRBV3-2), the J call TRBJ1-1; tentatively, D is TRBD1 (6 bases). Trimming stripped 4 bases from V and 5 bases from J, with 14 bases between. CDR1 is LGHDT, CDR2 YNNKEL, per germline (reference sequence). The CDR3 consists of 14 residues. DNA of the CDR3: TGTGCCAGCAGCCCCCAGGGGTATGGGACTGAAGCTTTCTTT. Amino acid sequence: CASSPQGYGTEAFF.

The rearrangement joins TRBV7-9 to TRBJ1-3, with D tentatively TRBD1 (6 bases). Germline CDR1 SEHNR, CDR2 FQNEAQ (reference sequence). Trimming took off 8 bases at V and 0 bases at J, with 14 bases between the two ends. This CDR3 has 15 residues. CDR3 region: CASGARGTSGNTIYF. For the CDR3, the DNA is TGTGCCAGCGGCGCCAGGGGTACCTCTGGAAACACCATATATTTT.

This clone was recorded only once. The J gene is TRBJ2-3, the V gene TRBV7-3; D possibly corresponds to TRBD1 (6 bases). Trimming pared 4 bases from V and 3 bases from J, leaving 20 bases between. From germline, CDR1 is SGHTA and CDR2 FQGTGA. This CDR3 spans 17 amino acids. CDR3 region: CASSSNLQTGITDTQYF. The CDR3 DNA follows: TGTGCCAGCAGCTCCAACCTCCAGACAGGAATTACAGATACGCAGTATTTT.